This T cell receptor beta chain was sequenced during a study of T cells in Graves' hyperthyroidism and ophthalmopathy. This CDR3 comprises 16 residues. J lost 1 base, V lost 1 base, and 1 base had no gene match. Germline loops: CDR1 KGHDR, CDR2 SFDVKD. RNA transcripts yielded amplified TCR beta CDR3 regions. First-round RT-PCR targeting the TCR CDR3 was performed with the HTBI primer set. One entry per CDR3 protein results from TCRdb running MiXCR on the multiplex PCR reads. The sample includes 220,000 or so distinct CDR3 sequences, approximately 16% of them seen just once. Ophthalmopathy cases met thresholds of Clinical Activity Score at least 3, NOSPECS grade at least 4 and duration under 3 months. There are a few counts of this clonotype.

This receptor was taken from a young woman with Graves' ophthalmopathy. Specimen: blood. The chain employs TRBV24-1 and TRBJ2-3; 10 bases align to TRBD2. The CDR3 here is CATSDLAGGRTDTQYF. The CDR3 DNA sequence: TGTGCCACCAGTGATTTAGCGGGAGGGCGCACAGATACGCAGTATTTT.